This T cell receptor beta chain was captured in a study of shared clonotypes between healthy human individuals. The CDR3 length is 18 residues. From germline, CDR1 is ENHRY and CDR2 SYGVKD. The V segment lost 5 bases and the J segment 0 bases; nucleotides outside the gene matches: 12. Deep was the level at which the assay was run. The DNA input per sorted-subset replicate PCR was roughly 210 ng, corresponding to some 30,000 T cell genomes. Sequencing used immunoSEQ multiplex PCR; TCRdb keeps in-frame clones, though not all of them. The sample lists about 2.1 million clones; around 95% were seen once. Regarding this clone: Antigen specificity is unknown.

CD8 cells classed as naive were CD45RO-negative and positively selected for CCR7, excluding terminally differentiated effector memory CD45RA+ cells. Healthy HIV-negative adults with no recent acute infections or vaccinations were recruited as donors. Study-level points and caveats: Inspection by rarefaction showed sorted-subset sequencing to be incomplete despite large depth.

The TCR comes from a man aged 18 to 35 in good health. Some clones in this sample may be carry-over from other donors' samples. The chain carries TRBV10-3 and TRBJ2-2, with 7 bases aligning to TRBD1. The sample taken for sequencing was naive CD8+ T cells from PBMCs. CDR3 sequence reads: CAISLERQGPSNTGELFF. The CDR3 DNA reads as TGTGCCATCAGTCTAGAAAGACAGGGACCCTCGAACACCGGGGAGCTGTTTTTT.